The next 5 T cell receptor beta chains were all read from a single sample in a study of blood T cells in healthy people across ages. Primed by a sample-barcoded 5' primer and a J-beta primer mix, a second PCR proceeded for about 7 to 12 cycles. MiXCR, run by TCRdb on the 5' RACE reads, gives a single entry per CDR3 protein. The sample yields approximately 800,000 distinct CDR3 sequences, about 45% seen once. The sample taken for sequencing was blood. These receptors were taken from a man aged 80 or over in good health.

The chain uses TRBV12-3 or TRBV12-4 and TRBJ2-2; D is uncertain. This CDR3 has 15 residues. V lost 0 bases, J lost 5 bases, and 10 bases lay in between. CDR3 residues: CASSLAGILTGELFF. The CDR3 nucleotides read TGTGCCAGCAGTTTAGCGGGAATCCTTACCGGGGAGCTGTTTTTT.

In nucleotides, the CDR3 is TGTGCCAGCAGGATTACAGGGGAAGAGACCCAGTACTTC. Encoded protein: CASRITGEETQYF. The chain employs TRBV12-3 or TRBV12-4 and TRBJ2-5, with TRBD1 matching over 7 bases. CDR3 length: 13 amino acids. The J segment lost 3 bases and the V segment lost 6 bases, leaving 4 bases of the junction unmatched.

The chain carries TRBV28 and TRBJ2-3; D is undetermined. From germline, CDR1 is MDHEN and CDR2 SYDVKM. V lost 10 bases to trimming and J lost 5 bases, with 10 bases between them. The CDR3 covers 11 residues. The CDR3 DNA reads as TGTGCCATCCGGGCCCGAGATACGCAGTATTTT. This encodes CAIRARDTQYF.

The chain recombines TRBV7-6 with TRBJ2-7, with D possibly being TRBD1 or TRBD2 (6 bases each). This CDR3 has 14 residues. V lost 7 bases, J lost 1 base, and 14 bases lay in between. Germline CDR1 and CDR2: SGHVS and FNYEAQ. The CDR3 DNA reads TGTGCCAGCACCTTGAGGAGGGGGTCCTACGAGCAGTACTTC. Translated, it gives CASTLRRGSYEQYF.

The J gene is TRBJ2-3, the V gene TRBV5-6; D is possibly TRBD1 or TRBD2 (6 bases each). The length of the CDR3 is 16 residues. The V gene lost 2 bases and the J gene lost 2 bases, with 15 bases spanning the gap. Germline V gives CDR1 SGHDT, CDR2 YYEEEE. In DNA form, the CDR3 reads TGTGCCAGCAGCTTATTCTCTGGGGGGCCCACAGATACGCAGTATTTT. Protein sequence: CASSLFSGGPTDTQYF.